The 17 T cell receptor beta chains below were found in one sample sequenced in a study of shared clonotypes between healthy human individuals. Only in-frame clones appear in the TCRdb table, and some are missing; sequencing was by immunoSEQ multiplex PCR. The repertoire holds under 750,000 clones, 55% to 75% seen once, with under 2% in the top ten. The sample taken for sequencing was memory CD4+ T cells sorted from blood. The subset is: CD45RA-negative fraction. Receptors were obtained from a woman in her 30s in good health.

The chain is built from TRBV27 and TRBJ1-1, with D unresolved. There are 13 residues in the CDR3. V lost 3 bases and J lost 2, with 7 bases in between. The germline V gene has CDR1 MNHEY and CDR2 SMNVEV (reference sequence). CDR3 loop: CASSFLSNTEAFF. The CDR3 nucleotides read TGTGCCAGCAGTTTTCTCAGCAACACTGAAGCTTTCTTT.

The genes are TRBV6-1 and TRBJ2-2; possibly TRBD1 or TRBD2 for D (5 bases each). The CDR3 contains 15 residues. V lost 8 bases and J lost 1, with 14 bases in between. Germline CDR1 is MNHNS and CDR2 is SASEGT. The CDR3 sequence is CASQLGAENTGELFF. The DNA for the CDR3 is TGTGCCAGCCAGCTCGGGGCAGAGAACACCGGGGAGCTGTTTTTT.

The V and J genes are TRBV18 and TRBJ1-2; D is perhaps TRBD1 (6 bases). Germline V gene lookup returns CDR1 KGHSH and CDR2 LQKENI. With 2 bases removed from V and 4 bases from J, the gap between germline ends came to 11 bases. The CDR3 consists of 14 residues. This CDR3 reads CASSPRGESYGYTF. In DNA, the CDR3 is TGTGCCAGCTCACCAAGGGGGGAGAGCTATGGCTACACCTTC.

V gene TRBV4-2 combines with J gene TRBJ2-3, with 14 bases identical to TRBD2. Germline values: CDR1 LGHNA, CDR2 YNFKEQ. CDR3 length: 17 residues. J gave up 7 bases and V 1 base, and 7 bases lay outside the gene matches. This CDR3 is CASSQAGTSGSSNTQYF. DNA for the CDR3: TGTGCCAGCAGCCAAGCCGGGACTAGCGGGAGTTCAAATACGCAGTATTTT.

This clone was found a few times. The chain joins TRBV7-3 to TRBJ2-5, with a tentative D call TRBD1 (6 bases). CDR1 SGHTA and CDR2 FQGTGA come from the germline V gene. This CDR3 region has 17 residues. Trimming pared 1 base from V and 2 bases from J, leaving 17 bases between. Here the CDR3 DNA reads TGTGCCAGCAGCTTAAAAAGGGGGACACTGAGTCAAGAGACCCAGTACTTC. Its protein is CASSLKRGTLSQETQYF.

The rearrangement joins TRBV4-1 to TRBJ2-2; 12 bases are a match to TRBD2. The CDR3 is made up of 16 amino acids. Trimming at V came to 3 bases and at J to 3 bases, leaving 2 bases not matched to a gene. Germline values: CDR1 MGHRA, CDR2 YSYEKL. The CDR3 is CASSHGTSGYTGELFF. The CDR3 bases are TGCGCCAGCAGCCATGGGACTAGCGGGTACACCGGGGAGCTGTTTTTT.

The genes are TRBV10-3 and TRBJ2-1; 13 bases fit TRBD2. The V gene's germline CDR1 is ENHRY and CDR2 SYGVKD. The CDR3 extends over 14 amino acids. V shed 4 bases, J shed 9 bases, and the junction held 3 bases outside the gene matches. CDR3 bases: TGTGCCATCAGTGGACTAGCGGGAGGTTTTGAGCAGTTCTTC. Residues: CAISGLAGGFEQFF.

The V gene is TRBV28, the J gene TRBJ2-7, with D perhaps matching TRBD1 (5 bases). V was trimmed by 10 bases and J by 3 bases, leaving 10 bases between them. CDR1 and CDR2 (germline): MDHEN, SYDVKM. The CDR3 has 11 amino acids. Here the CDR3 DNA reads TGTGCCATCTTAAGGGGCTACGAGCAGTACTTC. Encoded protein: CAILRGYEQYF.

The chain joins TRBV2 to TRBJ2-7; 7 nucleotides line up with TRBD1. The V gene end was trimmed by 8 bases and the J gene end by 6 bases; junction bases not matched to a gene: 7. Germline lookup yields CDR1 SNHLY and CDR2 FYNNEI. The CDR3 is made up of 12 amino acids. CDR3 sequence reads: CASQRQGLEQYF. CDR3 sequence (DNA): TGTGCCAGCCAAAGACAGGGTCTCGAGCAGTACTTC.

This clone was observed a handful of times. This CDR3 is also generated by other DNA sequences in the sample. J is TRBJ1-1 and V is TRBV29-1; 8 positions agree with TRBD1. Trimming removed 6 bases from V and 2 bases from J; junction bases left unmatched: 5. The CDR3 spans 13 residues. Germline V lookup: CDR1 SQVTM, CDR2 ANQGSEA. Here the CDR3 reads CSVVGTGNTEAFF. CDR3 nucleotide sequence: TGCAGCGTCGTCGGGACAGGAAACACTGAAGCTTTCTTT.

The table lists this clone with a few counts. This chain connects TRBV19 to TRBJ1-1; D not resolved. Looked up from germline, CDR1 is LNHDA and CDR2 is SQIVND (reference sequence). The CDR3 spans 13 residues. V was clipped by 5 bases and J by 2 bases, with 9 bases between them. DNA for the CDR3: TGTGCCAGTAGTCGCAGCTCCAACACTGAAGCTTTCTTT. This sequence encodes CASSRSSNTEAFF.

The V and J genes are TRBV10-3 and TRBJ1-5; possible D gene TRBD1, 5 bases. Looked up from germline, CDR1 is ENHRY and CDR2 is SYGVKD. The CDR3 length is 13 residues. Trimming removed 3 bases from V and 11 bases from J, with 14 bases in between. CDR3 bases: TGTGCCATCAGTGACGGGGAGGGGAAGACCCAGCATTTT. Residues: CAISDGEGKTQHF.

The J gene is TRBJ2-7, the V gene TRBV2, with 10 bases that match TRBD1. CDR1 is SNHLY and CDR2 is FYNNEI in the germline V gene. The CDR3 extends over 14 amino acids. J gave up 6 bases and V 5 bases, and 7 bases lay outside the gene matches. In nucleotides, the CDR3 is TGTGCCAGCAGTAGACAGGGGGCGAGAGCCGAGCAGTACTTC. Translating it yields CASSRQGARAEQYF.

The rearrangement joins TRBV7-9 to TRBJ1-2, with no clear D. This CDR3 comprises 15 residues. The germline V and J ends were trimmed by 1 base and 4 bases, with 13 bases remaining between them. In germline, CDR1 is SEHNR, CDR2 FQNEAQ (reference sequence). The CDR3 DNA follows: TGTGCCAGCAGCTTAGGAGGTGCCACGGTCTATGGCTACACCTTC. Translated: CASSLGGATVYGYTF.

The genes are TRBV4-1 and TRBJ2-1; no clear D. The germline V and J ends were trimmed by 0 bases and 4 bases, with 13 bases remaining between them. The CDR3 is made up of 16 amino acids. CDR1 is MGHRA, CDR2 YSYEKL, per germline. CDR3 sequence reads: CASSQETGSWYNEQFF. Written as DNA, the CDR3 is TGCGCCAGCAGCCAAGAGACCGGGTCATGGTACAATGAGCAGTTCTTC.

The V and J genes are TRBV28 and TRBJ2-1; 8 nucleotides align to TRBD2. V shed 2 bases and J 5 bases; nucleotides not matched to a gene: 5. CDR3 length: 15 amino acids. Germline V gene lookup returns CDR1 MDHEN and CDR2 SYDVKM. The CDR3: CASSLGVAGNNEQFF. Here the CDR3 DNA reads TGTGCCAGCAGTTTAGGGGTAGCGGGGAACAATGAGCAGTTCTTC.

The chain combines TRBV28 with TRBJ2-3; the D is unclear. CDR1 is MDHEN, CDR2 SYDVKM, per germline. This CDR3 comprises 10 residues. Trimming took off 8 bases at V and 5 bases at J, with 5 bases between the two ends. The CDR3 bases are TGTGCCAGCTTTCAAGATACGCAGTATTTT. It encodes CASFQDTQYF.